This TCR beta chain stems from a study of T cells of healthy individuals. The CDR3 contains 16 residues. The V and J ends lost 2 bases and 9 bases, in that order; junction bases with no gene match: 11. The germline CDR1 and CDR2 sequences are SGHTA and FQGTGA. TCRdb reprocessed the 5' RACE reads via MiXCR and lists one record per CDR3 protein. The data contain around 63,000 distinct CDR3 sequences, 15% to 20% of them singletons. V is TRBV7-3 and J is TRBJ2-1, with 9 bases lining up with TRBD2. The TCR originated in a human donor in good health. Here the CDR3 reads CASSLWGRGSGGEQFF. The DNA for the CDR3 is TGTGCCAGCAGCTTATGGGGTCGGGGTAGCGGGGGTGAGCAGTTCTTC.